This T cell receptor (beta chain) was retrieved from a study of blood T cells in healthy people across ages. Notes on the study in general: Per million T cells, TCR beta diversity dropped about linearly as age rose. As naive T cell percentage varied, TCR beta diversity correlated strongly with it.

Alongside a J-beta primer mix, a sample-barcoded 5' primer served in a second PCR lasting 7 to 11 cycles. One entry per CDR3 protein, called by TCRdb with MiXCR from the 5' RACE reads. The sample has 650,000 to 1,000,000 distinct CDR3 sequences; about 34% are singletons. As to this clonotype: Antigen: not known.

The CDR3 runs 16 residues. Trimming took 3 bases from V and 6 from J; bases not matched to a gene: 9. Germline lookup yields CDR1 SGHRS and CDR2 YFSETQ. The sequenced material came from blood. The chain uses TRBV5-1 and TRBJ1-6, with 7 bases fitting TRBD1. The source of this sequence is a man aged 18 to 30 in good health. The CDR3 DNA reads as TGCGCCAGCAGCTCTTCGACGGGACAGATTAATTCACCCCTCCACTTT. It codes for CASSSSTGQINSPLHF. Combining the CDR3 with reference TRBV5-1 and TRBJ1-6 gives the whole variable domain KAGVTQTPRYLIKTRGQQVTLSCSPISGHRSVSWYQQTPGQGLQFLFEYFSETQRNKGNFPGRFSGRQFSNSRSEMNVSTLELGDSALYLCASSSSTGQINSPLHFGNGTRLTVT.